These T cell receptor beta chains were read from a single sample in a study of T-cell memory formation after mild COVID-19. In TCRdb, the 5' RACE reads were re-called with MiXCR into one record per CDR3 protein. The table has some 200,000 distinct CDR3 sequences, roughly 10% seen once. Sequenced sample: PBMCs or a T cell subset sorted from them (not recorded which). The source of these receptors is a man aged 18 to 30 who had mild COVID-19 (a few samples of this study predate the infection). Cell type and time point are not known. The CDR3 runs from the conserved cysteine through the conserved F or W. Each record gives: V gene, J gene, D gene, clone size, CDR3 protein, CDR3 DNA. D genes are given only for firm matches. A clone size is listed for some rows: how often the clone was seen (once, few, many), or a class if it is expanded.

v_gene: TRBV16
j_gene: TRBJ2-1
d_gene: .
abundance: .
CDR3aa: CASSQSGSEAPHF
CDR3nt: TGTGCCAGCAGCCAATCTGGGAGTGAGGCTCCCCACTTC

v_gene: TRBV30
j_gene: TRBJ1-6
d_gene: .
abundance: few
CDR3aa: CAWGRISYNSPLHF
CDR3nt: TGTGCCTGGGGCAGGATCTCCTATAATTCACCCCTCCACTTT

v_gene: TRBV7-2
j_gene: TRBJ2-7
d_gene: .
abundance: few
CDR3aa: CASSFQGSAGEQYF
CDR3nt: TGTGCCAGCAGCTTTCAGGGGTCGGCCGGCGAGCAGTACTTC

v_gene: TRBV29-1
j_gene: TRBJ2-1
d_gene: TRBD1
abundance: .
CDR3aa: CSVESGTGSNEQFF
CDR3nt: TGCAGCGTTGAATCCGGGACAGGGTCAAATGAGCAGTTCTTC

v_gene: TRBV20-1
j_gene: TRBJ1-5
d_gene: .
abundance: few
CDR3aa: CSARVSGRSQPQHF
CDR3nt: TGCAGTGCTAGAGTGTCGGGTCGCAGTCAGCCCCAGCATTTT

v_gene: TRBV25-1
j_gene: TRBJ2-2
d_gene: .
abundance: few
CDR3aa: CASRRLHKNTGELFF
CDR3nt: TGTGCCAGCAGGAGACTTCACAAAAACACCGGGGAGCTGTTTTTT

v_gene: TRBV10-3
j_gene: TRBJ2-1
d_gene: TRBD1
abundance: .
CDR3aa: CAISRQGADEQFF
CDR3nt: TGTGCCATCAGTAGACAGGGGGCCGATGAGCAGTTCTTC

v_gene: TRBV7-2
j_gene: TRBJ1-2
d_gene: .
abundance: .
CDR3aa: CASSYPSYGYTF
CDR3nt: TGTGCCAGCAGCTATCCGTCGTATGGCTACACCTTC

v_gene: TRBV24-1
j_gene: TRBJ2-5
d_gene: .
abundance: .
CDR3aa: CATSDPRAAQETQYF
CDR3nt: TGTGCCACCAGTGATCCGAGGGCAGCCCAAGAGACCCAGTACTTC

v_gene: TRBV28
j_gene: TRBJ1-1
d_gene: .
abundance: few
CDR3aa: CASRTGSTEAFF
CDR3nt: TGTGCCAGCAGAACCGGAAGCACTGAAGCTTTCTTT

v_gene: TRBV6-1
j_gene: TRBJ1-2
d_gene: .
abundance: few
CDR3aa: CASSEFGGAERGYTF
CDR3nt: TGTGCCAGCAGTGAATTCGGGGGCGCGGAAAGGGGCTACACCTTC

v_gene: TRBV28
j_gene: TRBJ1-5
d_gene: TRBD1
abundance: many
CDR3aa: CASSLGQGNQPQHF
CDR3nt: TGTGCCAGCAGCCTCGGACAGGGCAATCAGCCCCAGCATTTT

v_gene: TRBV7-3
j_gene: TRBJ2-1
d_gene: .
abundance: few
CDR3aa: CASSITRDNEQFF
CDR3nt: TGTGCCAGCAGTATCACCCGGGACAATGAGCAGTTCTTC

v_gene: TRBV7-2
j_gene: TRBJ2-3
d_gene: .
abundance: few
CDR3aa: CASSLVPPGDVTDTQYF
CDR3nt: TGTGCCAGCAGCCTGGTTCCACCAGGGGATGTCACAGATACGCAGTATTTT

v_gene: TRBV29-1
j_gene: TRBJ2-3
d_gene: .
abundance: .
CDR3aa: CSVGSGDTQYF
CDR3nt: TGCAGCGTTGGTAGTGGAGATACGCAGTATTTT

v_gene: TRBV12-3/TRBV12-4
j_gene: TRBJ1-5
d_gene: TRBD1
abundance: many
CDR3aa: CASSTGAYSQPQHF
CDR3nt: TGTGCCAGCAGCACAGGGGCTTACAGTCAGCCCCAGCATTTT

v_gene: TRBV7-2
j_gene: TRBJ2-2
d_gene: .
abundance: .
CDR3aa: CASRKGGNTGELFF
CDR3nt: TGTGCCAGCAGGAAGGGGGGTAACACCGGGGAGCTGTTTTTT